This TCR delta chain was captured in a study of Vδ1+ human thymocytes. Study-level findings and limits: Around 20% of thymic delta-chain sequences were Vdelta2, with few Vdelta3, unlike blood Vdelta1+ controls. Thymic TRG and TRD repertoires appeared highly polyclonal, with Gaussian CDR3 length distributions. Bulk data may be misread because of unexpected Vdelta2 sequences.

RNA was extracted from the cells and then reverse transcribed. Pooled V-gene forward primers with one constant-region reverse primer generated the CDR3 amplicons by multiplex PCR. TCRdb re-called the multiplex PCR reads with CATT. The sample lists about 75,000 delta-chain clones, around 30% occurring once. A remark on this clone: Its matching antigen is unknown. Its ends do not fully match the called genes, so a read error is possible.

Alphabeta T cells were depleted, then CD3+ Vdelta1+ Vdelta2- thymocytes were FACS-sorted. Sorted Vdelta1+ thymocytes were about 97% to 99.6% pure. CDR1 is TSWWSYY and CDR2 is QGS in the germline V gene. This CDR3 contains 19 residues. The sequence was obtained from a boy under two years old who had congenital heart surgery. Material for sequencing was Vdelta1+ gamma-delta thymocytes from the thymus. This sample's subset: FACS-sorted CD3+ TCRalphabeta- TCRVdelta1+ TCRVdelta2- thymocytes. This chain connects TRDV1 to TRDJ1, with 9 bases identical to TRDD3. The CDR3 sequence: CALGDGPSRITGGRSKHIF. In nucleotides, the CDR3 is TGTGCTCTTGGGGACGGGCCTTCCCGGATTACTGGGGGACGGAGTAAACACATCTTT.